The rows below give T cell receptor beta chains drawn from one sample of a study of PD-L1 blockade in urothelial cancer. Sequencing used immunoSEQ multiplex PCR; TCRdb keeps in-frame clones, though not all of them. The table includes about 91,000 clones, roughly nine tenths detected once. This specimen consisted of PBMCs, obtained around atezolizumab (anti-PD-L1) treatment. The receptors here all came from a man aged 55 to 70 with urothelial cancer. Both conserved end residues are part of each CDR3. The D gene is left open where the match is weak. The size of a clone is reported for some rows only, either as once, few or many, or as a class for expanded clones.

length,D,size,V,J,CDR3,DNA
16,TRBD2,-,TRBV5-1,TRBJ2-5,CASSSFLAGGQETQYF,TGCGCCAGCAGCTCCTTCTTAGCGGGAGGGCAGGAGACCCAGTACTTC
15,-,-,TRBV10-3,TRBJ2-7,CAISESRGAEAEQYF,TGTGCCATCAGTGAGTCACGGGGGGCTGAGGCCGAGCAGTACTTC
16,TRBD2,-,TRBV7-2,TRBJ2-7,CASSPSGASGTYEQYF,TGTGCCAGCAGCCCCTCCGGGGCTAGCGGAACCTACGAGCAGTACTTC
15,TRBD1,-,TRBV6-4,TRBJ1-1,CASSRDRGMNTEAFF,TGTGCCAGCAGTCGTGACAGGGGTATGAACACTGAAGCTTTCTTT
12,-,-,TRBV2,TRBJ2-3,CASSLYSDTQYF,TGTGCCAGCAGTCTTTATTCAGATACGCAGTATTTT
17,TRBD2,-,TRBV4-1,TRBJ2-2,CASSQERISGGTGELFF,TGCGCCAGCAGCCAAGAAAGGATTAGCGGGGGGACCGGGGAGCTGTTTTTT
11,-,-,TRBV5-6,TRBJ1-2,CASSWALTYTF,TGTGCCAGCAGCTGGGCCCTGACCTACACCTTC
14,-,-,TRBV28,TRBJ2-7,CASSLLGQRYEQYF,TGTGCCAGCAGTTTACTGGGTCAGCGGTACGAGCAGTACTTC
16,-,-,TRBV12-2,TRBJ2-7,CASRLAGDSPTYEQYF,TGTGCAAGTCGCTTAGCGGGGGACAGTCCGACCTACGAGCAGTACTTC
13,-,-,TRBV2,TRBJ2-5,CASKGGYQETQYF,TGTGCCAGCAAAGGAGGGTACCAAGAGACCCAGTACTTC
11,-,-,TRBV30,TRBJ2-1,CASLGLSVQFF,TGTGCCTCATTGGGGCTTTCGGTGCAGTTCTTC
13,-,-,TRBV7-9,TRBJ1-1,CASSSQGNTEAFF,TGTGCCAGCAGCTCTCAGGGGAACACTGAAGCTTTCTTT
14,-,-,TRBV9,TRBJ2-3,CASSVQGGTDTQYF,TGTGCCAGCAGCGTGCAGGGCGGCACAGATACGCAGTATTTT
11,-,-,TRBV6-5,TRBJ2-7,CASSSAYEQYF,TGTGCCAGCAGTTCTGCCTACGAGCAGTACTTC
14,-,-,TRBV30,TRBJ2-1,CAWQRVAKYNEQFF,TGTGCCTGGCAGAGGGTCGCAAAGTACAATGAGCAGTTCTTC
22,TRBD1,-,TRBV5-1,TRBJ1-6,CASRKTGTGWTSPGTSWSPLHF,TGCGCCAGCAGGAAGACCGGGACAGGTTGGACGTCCCCCGGTACGAGTTGGTCACCCCTCCACTTT
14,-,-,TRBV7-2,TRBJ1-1,CASSLTGMNTEAFF,TGTGCCAGCAGCTTAACAGGTATGAACACTGAAGCTTTCTTT
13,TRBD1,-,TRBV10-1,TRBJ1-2,CASSDGTAYGYTF,TGCGCCAGCAGTGACGGGACAGCCTATGGCTACACCTTC
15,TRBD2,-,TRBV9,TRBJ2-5,CASSVSPGGQETQYF,TGTGCCAGCAGCGTATCTCCGGGGGGGCAAGAGACCCAGTACTTC
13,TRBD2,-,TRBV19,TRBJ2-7,CASSSLAGVEQYF,TGTGCCAGTAGTAGTTTGGCGGGAGTCGAACAGTACTTC
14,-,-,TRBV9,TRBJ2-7,CASSVEHDSYEQYF,TGTGCCAGCAGCGTAGAACACGACTCCTACGAGCAGTACTTC
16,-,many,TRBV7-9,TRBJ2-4,CASSFSMEGPKNIQYF,TGTGCCAGCAGCTTCAGTATGGAGGGGCCCAAAAACATTCAGTACTTC
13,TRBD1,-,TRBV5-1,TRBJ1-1,CASSWTGITEAFF,TGCGCCAGCAGCTGGACAGGGATCACTGAAGCTTTCTTT
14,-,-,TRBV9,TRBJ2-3,CASSVGGYSDTQYF,TGTGCCAGCAGCGTAGGAGGCTACTCGGATACGCAGTATTTT
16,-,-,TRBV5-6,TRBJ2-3,CASSLDSTPDTDTQYF,TGTGCCAGCAGCTTGGATTCTACCCCTGACACAGATACGCAGTATTTT
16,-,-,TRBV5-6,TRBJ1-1,CASSFVPDRTNTEAFF,TGTGCCAGCAGCTTTGTCCCAGACAGAACGAACACTGAAGCTTTCTTT
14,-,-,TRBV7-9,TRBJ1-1,CASSSRQTYTEAFF,TGTGCCAGCAGCTCACGCCAGACATACACTGAAGCTTTCTTT
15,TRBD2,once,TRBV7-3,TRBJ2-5,CASSSPGLAGETQYF,TGTGCCAGCAGCTCCCCGGGACTAGCGGGAGAGACCCAGTACTTC
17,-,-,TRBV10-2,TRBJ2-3,CASSESVGSVRTDTQYF,TGCGCCAGCAGTGAGTCGGTCGGGAGTGTTCGCACAGATACGCAGTATTTT
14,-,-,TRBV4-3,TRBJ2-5,CASSQESSWETQYF,TGCGCCAGCAGCCAAGAATCTAGTTGGGAGACCCAGTACTTC
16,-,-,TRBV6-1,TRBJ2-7,CASSEGGVGTPLGQYF,TGTGCCAGCAGTGAAGGGGGCGTGGGGACTCCCCTCGGGCAGTACTTC
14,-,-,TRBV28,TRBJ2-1,CASSLPPPLNEQFF,TGTGCCAGCAGTCTACCTCCTCCCCTCAATGAGCAGTTCTTC
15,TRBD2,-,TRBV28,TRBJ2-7,CASRQGAGGGYEQYF,TGTGCCAGCAGGCAGGGAGCGGGAGGGGGCTACGAGCAGTACTTC
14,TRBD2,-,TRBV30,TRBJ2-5,CAWTGSGGVETQYF,TGTGCCTGGACAGGGAGCGGGGGGGTGGAGACCCAGTACTTC
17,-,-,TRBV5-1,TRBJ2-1,CASSLRSGLSSYNEQFF,TGCGCCAGCAGCTTGCGTAGCGGATTAAGCTCCTACAATGAGCAGTTCTTC
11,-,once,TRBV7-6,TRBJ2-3,CASSFGDTQYF,TGTGCCAGCAGCTTCGGGGATACGCAGTATTTT
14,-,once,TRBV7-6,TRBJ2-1,CASSLLRVGNEQFF,TGTGCCAGCAGCCTCCTTCGGGTCGGCAATGAGCAGTTCTTC